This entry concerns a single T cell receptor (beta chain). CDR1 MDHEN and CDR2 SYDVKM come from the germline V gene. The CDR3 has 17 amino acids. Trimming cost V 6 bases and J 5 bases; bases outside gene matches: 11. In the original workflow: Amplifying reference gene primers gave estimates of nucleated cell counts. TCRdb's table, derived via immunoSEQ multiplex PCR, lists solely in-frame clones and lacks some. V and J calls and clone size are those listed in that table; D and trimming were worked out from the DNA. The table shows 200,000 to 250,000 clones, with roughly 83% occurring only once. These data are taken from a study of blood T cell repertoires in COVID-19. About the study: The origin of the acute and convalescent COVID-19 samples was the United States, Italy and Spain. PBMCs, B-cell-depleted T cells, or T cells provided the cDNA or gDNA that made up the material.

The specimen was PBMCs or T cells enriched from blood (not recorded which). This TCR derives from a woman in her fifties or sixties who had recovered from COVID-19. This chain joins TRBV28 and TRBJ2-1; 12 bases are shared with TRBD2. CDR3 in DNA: TGTGCCAGCAGGTTCGAGCCTAGCGGGAGGGCCCACAATGAGCAGTTCTTC. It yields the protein CASRFEPSGRAHNEQFF.